What follows are 22 T cell receptor beta chains derived from one specimen sequenced in a study of control samples from healthy donors and cancer patients. Some clones are missing from TCRdb's copy, which holds only in-frame ones; the method was immunoSEQ multiplex PCR. This table has about 54,000 clones, nearly 96% appearing once. Sequencing input: blood. These receptors were collected from a woman in her twenties or thirties in good health.

In this sample, this clone turned up once. The V gene is TRBV30, the J gene TRBJ1-1; D call uncertain. With 1 base removed from V and 4 bases from J, the gap between germline ends came to 4 bases. The CDR3 length is 11 residues. Looked up from germline, CDR1 is GTSNPN and CDR2 is SVGIG (reference sequence). The CDR3 DNA reads TGTGCCTGGAGTGGTAGCACTGAAGCTTTCTTT. Amino acid sequence: CAWSGSTEAFF.

This sequence joins TRBV5-1 and TRBJ2-4; D is possibly TRBD2 (6 bases). CDR1 and CDR2 (germline): SGHRS, YFSETQ. The CDR3 length is 15 residues. Trimming pared 0 bases from V and 4 bases from J, leaving 11 bases between. CDR3 DNA sequence: TGCGCCAGCAGCTTGGCCGAAGCGGGTAAAAACATTCAGTACTTC. Translated: CASSLAEAGKNIQYF.

This clone was picked up one time. V is TRBV5-1 and J is TRBJ1-1, with 8 positions matching TRBD1. CDR1 SGHRS and CDR2 YFSETQ come from the germline V gene. The V and J ends lost 3 bases and 1 base, in that order; junction bases with no gene match: 2. The CDR3 is 14 amino acids. The CDR3 here is CASSWGQANTEAFF. CDR3 nucleotide sequence: TGCGCCAGCAGCTGGGGACAGGCGAACACTGAAGCTTTCTTT.

The chain couples TRBV28 to TRBJ1-2, with 10 nucleotides matching TRBD1. The CDR3 has 15 residues. Trimming took 5 bases from V and 2 from J; bases not matched to a gene: 5. Germline CDR1 reads MDHEN; CDR2 reads SYDVKM. CDR3 nucleotide sequence: TGTGCCAGCAGTGCACCGGGACAGGGGAACTATGGCTACACCTTC. Translating it yields CASSAPGQGNYGYTF.

The chain carries TRBV4-2 and TRBJ2-7; D might be TRBD2 (6 bases). Germline V gene sequence: CDR1 LGHNA, CDR2 YNFKEQ. Trimming took 4 bases from V and 2 from J, leaving 18 bases between them. CDR3 length: 16 residues. DNA for the CDR3: TGTGCCAGCAGCCTCAACAGACTAGTAGCAGCCTACGAGCAGTACTTC. It encodes CASSLNRLVAAYEQYF.

The table lists this clone with a count of one. The chain employs TRBV5-1 and TRBJ1-3; D unclear. This CDR3 comprises 15 residues. Germline V gives CDR1 SGHRS, CDR2 YFSETQ. The V end lost 4 bases, the J end lost 0 bases, and 11 bases lay between the germline ends. Here the CDR3 reads CASSVDGTSGNTIYF. The CDR3 DNA reads TGCGCCAGCAGCGTGGACGGTACCTCTGGAAACACCATATATTTT. The whole variable domain, remainder taken from reference TRBV5-1 and TRBJ1-3, is KAGVTQTPRYLIKTRGQQVTLSCSPISGHRSVSWYQQTPGQGLQFLFEYFSETQRNKGNFPGRFSGRQFSNSRSEMNVSTLELGDSALYLCASSVDGTSGNTIYFGEGSWLTVV.

The rearrangement joins TRBV5-4 to TRBJ2-3; perhaps TRBD1 as D (6 bases). CDR1 and CDR2 from the germline V gene are SGHNT and YYREEE (reference sequence). The V end was cut by 4 bases, the J end by 10 bases, with 19 bases between. The CDR3 is 14 amino acids. Here the CDR3 DNA reads TGTGCCAGCAGCCAGGGGAGCCCCCGAAATCCGCAGTATTTT. This gives the protein CASSQGSPRNPQYF.

The chain is built from TRBV6-5 and TRBJ1-1; D not certain. The V and J ends lost 3 bases and 6 bases respectively, with 11 bases between them. The CDR3 contains 13 residues. CDR1 is MNHEY and CDR2 is SVGAGI in the germline V gene. CDR3 nucleotides: TGTGCCAGCAGTTATGGTAGGGATTCTGAAGCTTTCTTT. This codes for CASSYGRDSEAFF.

V usage is TRBV9 and J usage is TRBJ2-7; the D gene is possibly TRBD1 (6 bases). The ends were cut back, 0 bases at V and 0 bases at J, with 13 bases in the middle. CDR1 SGDLS and CDR2 YYNGEE come from the germline V gene. The CDR3 has 16 amino acids. CDR3 amino acids: CASSVGHHRDSYEQYF. The CDR3 region has the DNA TGTGCCAGCAGCGTAGGCCACCACAGGGACTCCTACGAGCAGTACTTC.

This clone was observed once. The CDR3: CATSGNLVDEQYF. The CDR3 DNA is TGTGCCACCTCAGGGAACCTTGTGGACGAGCAGTACTTC. The chain carries TRBV7-9 and TRBJ2-7; TRBD1 is a possible D gene (5 bases). The CDR3 length is 13 residues. Germline V gene data show CDR1 as SEHNR and CDR2 as FQNEAQ (reference sequence). V lost 10 bases and J lost 5, with 18 bases in between.

The rearrangement joins TRBV28 to TRBJ1-1; a possible D gene is TRBD1 (6 bases). The CDR3 contains 14 residues. V shed 1 base and J shed 7 bases, with 13 bases lying between them. Germline values: CDR1 MDHEN, CDR2 SYDVKM. The CDR3 DNA reads as TGTGCCAGCAGTTTATCGCAGGGAGGGGGTGAAGCTTTCTTT. Its translation: CASSLSQGGGEAFF.

CDR3 residues: CASSDQGRETQYF. CDR3 nucleotides: TGTGCCAGCAGCGATCAGGGGAGGGAGACCCAGTACTTC. The chain carries TRBV2 and TRBJ2-5, with D tentatively TRBD1 or TRBD2 (6 bases each). Trimming removed 6 bases at V and 5 bases at J, with 13 bases between. The germline V gene encodes CDR1 SNHLY and CDR2 FYNNEI. The CDR3 covers 13 residues. The full variable domain, rest sourced from reference TRBV2 and TRBJ2-5, is EPEVTQTPSHQVTQMGQEVILRCVPISNHLYFYWYRQILGQKVEFLVSFYNNEISEKSEIFDDQFSVERPDGSNFTLKIRSTKLEDSAMYFCASSDQGRETQYFGPGTRLLVL.

The J gene is TRBJ1-2, the V gene TRBV6-5; D is uncertain. Trimming took 0 bases from V and 4 from J, leaving 15 bases between them. Germline V gives CDR1 MNHEY, CDR2 SVGAGI. The CDR3 runs 16 residues. The CDR3, as DNA: TGTGCCAGCAGTTACTCGATAATCAGGTCCTTCTATGGCTACACCTTC. Its protein product is CASSYSIIRSFYGYTF.

The chain carries TRBV18 and TRBJ1-6; no reliable D call. Germline CDR1 and CDR2: KGHSH and LQKENI. This CDR3 region has 14 residues. Trimming stripped 5 bases from V and 0 bases from J, with 5 bases between. CDR3 protein: CASSESSYNSPLHF. In nucleotides, the CDR3 is TGTGCCAGCTCAGAGAGCTCCTATAATTCACCCCTCCACTTT.

The genes are TRBV15 and TRBJ1-4; D may be TRBD1 (5 bases). The CDR3 is 15 residues long. Trimming pared 4 bases from V and 6 bases from J, leaving 15 bases between. The germline gives CDR1 LNHNV, CDR2 YYDKDF (reference sequence). The CDR3 DNA reads TGTGCCACCAGCAAGGCCAGGGTGGGGGATGAAAAACTGTTTTTT. Its translation: CATSKARVGDEKLFF.

This clone was observed once. J is TRBJ1-2 and V is TRBV19; D is ambiguous. Per germline, CDR1 LNHDA and CDR2 SQIVND (reference sequence). V was pared by 5 bases and J by 4 bases, with 8 bases between. This CDR3 region has 12 residues. The chain's CDR3 is CASSPGFYGYTF. CDR3 DNA sequence: TGTGCCAGTAGTCCGGGTTTCTATGGCTACACCTTC.

The rearrangement joins TRBV23-1 to TRBJ2-3; D might be TRBD1 (6 bases). TRBV23-1 is noted as an ORF with a role that remains uncertain. Trimming pared 10 bases from V and 1 base from J, leaving 15 bases between. This CDR3 spans 14 amino acids. CDR3 nucleotides: TGCGCCATGGAAAGACAGGTTGGCACAGATACGCAGTATTTT. Protein sequence: CAMERQVGTDTQYF.

The rearrangement joins TRBV15 to TRBJ1-4; tentatively, D is TRBD1 (6 bases). Germline CDR1 and CDR2: LNHNV and YYDKDF (reference sequence). This CDR3 has 15 residues. V shed 1 base and J shed 5 bases, with 11 bases lying between them. The CDR3 DNA reads as TGTGCCACCAGCAGAGTATGGACAGTCAATGAAAAACTGTTTTTT. Protein product: CATSRVWTVNEKLFF.

The rearrangement uses TRBV3-1 (or the pseudogene TRBV3-2) and TRBJ1-2; a weak D match, TRBD1 (5 bases). Deletions cut 0 bases from V and 6 bases from J, with 14 bases between. This CDR3 contains 15 residues. Germline V gene data show CDR1 as LGHDT and CDR2 as YNNKEL (reference sequence). DNA for the CDR3: TGTGCCAGCAGCCAAGAGGTTCGGGGGTTTGATGGCTACACCTTC. Protein product: CASSQEVRGFDGYTF.

This clone was seen only a few times. The chain has TRBV13 and TRBJ1-3; 8 bases map to TRBD1. CDR3 size: 16 residues. After removal of 2 bases from V and 1 base from J, the junction contained 4 bases not matched to a gene. The germline V gene encodes CDR1 PRHDT and CDR2 FYEKMQ (reference sequence). The DNA of the CDR3 is TGTGCCAGCAGCTTACGGACAGGGAGATCTGGAAACACCATATATTTT. Encoded protein: CASSLRTGRSGNTIYF.

The chain joins TRBV28 to TRBJ2-1, with 7 bases lining up with TRBD1. Losses at the gene ends were 6 bases for V and 5 bases for J; bases not matched to a gene: 7. The CDR3 is 14 residues long. Germline V CDR1 and CDR2: MDHEN, SYDVKM. CDR3 protein: CASSLTGLDNEQFF. DNA for the CDR3: TGTGCCAGCAGCTTGACAGGGTTAGACAATGAGCAGTTCTTC.

The sample holds one count of this clone. The rearrangement uses TRBV27 and TRBJ1-2; 10 bases fit TRBD1. Trimming at V came to 3 bases and at J to 8 bases, leaving 18 bases not matched to a gene. Germline assignment: CDR1 MNHEY and CDR2 SMNVEV (reference sequence). The CDR3 has 18 residues. CDR3 region: CASSLSNRGTGDRRGYTF. The DNA of the CDR3 is TGTGCCAGCAGTTTGTCAAATCGAGGGACAGGGGATCGTAGAGGCTACACCTTC.